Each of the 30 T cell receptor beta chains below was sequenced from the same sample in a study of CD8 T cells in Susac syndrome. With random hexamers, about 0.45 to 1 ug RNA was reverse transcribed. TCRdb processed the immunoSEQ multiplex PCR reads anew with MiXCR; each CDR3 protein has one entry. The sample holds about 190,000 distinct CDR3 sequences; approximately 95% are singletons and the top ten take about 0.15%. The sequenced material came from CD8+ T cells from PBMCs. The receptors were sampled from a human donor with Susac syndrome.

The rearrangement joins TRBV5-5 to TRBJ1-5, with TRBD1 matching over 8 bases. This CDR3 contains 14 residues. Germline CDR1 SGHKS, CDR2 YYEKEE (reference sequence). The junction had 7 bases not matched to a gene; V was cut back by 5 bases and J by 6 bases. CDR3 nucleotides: TGTGCCAGCAGTTATGGACAGGGCGGTCAGCCCCAGCATTTT. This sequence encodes CASSYGQGGQPQHF.

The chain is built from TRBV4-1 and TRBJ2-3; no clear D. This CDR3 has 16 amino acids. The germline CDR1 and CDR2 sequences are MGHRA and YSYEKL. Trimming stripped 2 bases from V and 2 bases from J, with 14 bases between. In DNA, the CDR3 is TGCGCCAGCAGCCAAACTAAACAAGGGATCACAGATACGCAGTATTTT. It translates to CASSQTKQGITDTQYF.

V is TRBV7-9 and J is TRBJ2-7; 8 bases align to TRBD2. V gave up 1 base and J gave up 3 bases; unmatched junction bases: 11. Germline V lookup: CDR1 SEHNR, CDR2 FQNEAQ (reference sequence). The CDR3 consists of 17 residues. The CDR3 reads CASSLVAGRGPIYEQYF. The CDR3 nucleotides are TGTGCCAGCAGCTTAGTAGCCGGGAGGGGACCGATCTACGAGCAGTACTTC.

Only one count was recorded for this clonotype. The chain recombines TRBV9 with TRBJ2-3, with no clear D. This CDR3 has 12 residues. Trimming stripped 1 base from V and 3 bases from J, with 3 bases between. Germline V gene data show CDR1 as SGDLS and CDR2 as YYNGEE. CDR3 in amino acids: CASSVPTDTQYF. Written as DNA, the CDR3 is TGTGCCAGCAGCGTACCTACAGATACGCAGTATTTT.

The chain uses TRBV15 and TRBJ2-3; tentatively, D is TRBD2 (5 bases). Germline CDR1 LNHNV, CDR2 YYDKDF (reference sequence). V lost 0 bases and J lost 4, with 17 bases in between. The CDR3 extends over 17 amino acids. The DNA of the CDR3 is TGTGCCACCAGCAGAGATACTAGAGGACCAAGCGCAGATACGCAGTATTTT. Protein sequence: CATSRDTRGPSADTQYF.

This chain's CDR3 is CASSRRQAFQETQYF. In DNA form, the CDR3 reads TGTGCCAGCAGCAGAAGACAGGCATTCCAAGAGACCCAGTACTTC. This rearrangement joins TRBV14 to TRBJ2-5; maybe TRBD1 (6 bases). The CDR3 is 15 residues long. Trimming pared 5 bases from V and 1 base from J, leaving 14 bases between. Germline V gene sequence: CDR1 SGHDN, CDR2 FVKESK.

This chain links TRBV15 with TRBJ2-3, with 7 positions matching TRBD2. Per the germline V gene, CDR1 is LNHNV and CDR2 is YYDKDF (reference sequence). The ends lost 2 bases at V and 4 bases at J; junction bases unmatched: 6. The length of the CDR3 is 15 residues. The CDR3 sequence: CATSRPGTMSDTQYF. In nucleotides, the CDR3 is TGTGCCACCAGCAGACCCGGGACTATGTCAGATACGCAGTATTTT.

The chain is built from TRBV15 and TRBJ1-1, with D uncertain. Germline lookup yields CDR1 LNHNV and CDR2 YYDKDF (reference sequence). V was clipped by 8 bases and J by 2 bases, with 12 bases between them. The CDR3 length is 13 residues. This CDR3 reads CATSQTSNTEAFF. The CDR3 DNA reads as TGTGCCACCTCGCAAACCAGCAACACTGAAGCTTTCTTT.

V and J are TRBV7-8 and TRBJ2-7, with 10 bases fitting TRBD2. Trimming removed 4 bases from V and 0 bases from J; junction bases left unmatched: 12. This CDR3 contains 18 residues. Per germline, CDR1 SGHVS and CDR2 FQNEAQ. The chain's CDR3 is CASSSGLADSLPSYEQYF. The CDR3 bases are TGTGCCAGCAGCTCAGGACTAGCGGACTCTTTACCCTCCTACGAGCAGTACTTC.

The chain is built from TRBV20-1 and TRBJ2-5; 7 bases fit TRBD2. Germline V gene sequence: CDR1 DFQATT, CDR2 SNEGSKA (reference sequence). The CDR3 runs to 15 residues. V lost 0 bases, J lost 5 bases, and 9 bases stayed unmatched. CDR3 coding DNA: TGCAGTGCTAGAGAACGGGGGGTTTTCGGGGAGACCCAGTACTTC. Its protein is CSARERGVFGETQYF.

The CDR3 protein is CASSASSGGALNEQFF. DNA of the CDR3: TGTGCCAGCAGCGCTTCTAGCGGGGGGGCTCTGAATGAGCAGTTCTTC. The chain recombines TRBV9 with TRBJ2-1, with TRBD2 identical over 12 bases. The germline V gene encodes CDR1 SGDLS and CDR2 YYNGEE. V lost 3 bases, J lost 7 bases, and 8 bases stayed unmatched. There are 16 residues in the CDR3.

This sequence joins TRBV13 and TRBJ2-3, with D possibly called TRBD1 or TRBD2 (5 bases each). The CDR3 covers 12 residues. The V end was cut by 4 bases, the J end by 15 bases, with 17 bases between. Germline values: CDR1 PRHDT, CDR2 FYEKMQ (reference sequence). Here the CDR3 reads CASSSWVGEPYF. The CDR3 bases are TGTGCCAGCAGCTCATGGGTGGGGGAGCCTTATTTT. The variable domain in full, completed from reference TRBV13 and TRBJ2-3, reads AAGVIQSPRHLIKEKRETATLKCYPIPRHDTVYWYQQGPGQDPQFLISFYEKMQSDKGSIPDRFSAQQFSDYHSELNMSSLELGDSALYFCASSSWVGEPYFGPGTRLTVL.

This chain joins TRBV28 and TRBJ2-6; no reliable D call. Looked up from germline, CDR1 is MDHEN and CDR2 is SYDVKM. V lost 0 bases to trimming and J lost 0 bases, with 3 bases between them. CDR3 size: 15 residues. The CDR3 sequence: CASSLWRSGANVLTF. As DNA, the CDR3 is TGTGCCAGCAGTTTATGGCGCTCTGGGGCCAACGTCCTGACTTTC.

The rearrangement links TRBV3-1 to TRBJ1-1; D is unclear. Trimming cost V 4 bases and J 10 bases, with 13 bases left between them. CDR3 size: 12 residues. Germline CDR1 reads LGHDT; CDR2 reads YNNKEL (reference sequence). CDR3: CASSLGSQGAFF. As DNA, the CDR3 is TGTGCCAGCAGCCTTGGGTCCCAAGGAGCTTTCTTT.

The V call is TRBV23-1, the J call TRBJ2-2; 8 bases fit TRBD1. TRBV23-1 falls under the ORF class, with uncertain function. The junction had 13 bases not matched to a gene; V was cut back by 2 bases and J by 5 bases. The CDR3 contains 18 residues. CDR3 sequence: CASSQPQPGGEGTGELFF. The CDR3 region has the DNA TGCGCCAGCAGTCAACCCCAACCAGGGGGCGAAGGAACCGGGGAGCTGTTTTTT.

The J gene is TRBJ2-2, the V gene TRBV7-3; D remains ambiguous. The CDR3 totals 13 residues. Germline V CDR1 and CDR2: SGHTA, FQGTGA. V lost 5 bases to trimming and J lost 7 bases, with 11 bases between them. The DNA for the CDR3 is TGTGCCAGCAGCCCATCTTGGAGCGGGGAGCTGTTTTTT. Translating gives CASSPSWSGELFF.

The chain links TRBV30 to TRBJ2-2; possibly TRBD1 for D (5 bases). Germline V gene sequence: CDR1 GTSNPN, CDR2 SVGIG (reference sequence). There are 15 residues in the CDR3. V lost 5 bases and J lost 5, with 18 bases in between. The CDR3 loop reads CAWQKLDSATGELFF. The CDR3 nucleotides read TGTGCCTGGCAAAAGTTAGACAGCGCGACCGGGGAGCTGTTTTTT.

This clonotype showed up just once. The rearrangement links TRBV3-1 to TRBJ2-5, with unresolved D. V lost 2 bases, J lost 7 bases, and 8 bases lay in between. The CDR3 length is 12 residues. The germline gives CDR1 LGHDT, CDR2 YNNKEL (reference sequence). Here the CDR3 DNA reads TGTGCCAGCAGCCAACCCGCGGTGACCCAGTACTTC. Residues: CASSQPAVTQYF.

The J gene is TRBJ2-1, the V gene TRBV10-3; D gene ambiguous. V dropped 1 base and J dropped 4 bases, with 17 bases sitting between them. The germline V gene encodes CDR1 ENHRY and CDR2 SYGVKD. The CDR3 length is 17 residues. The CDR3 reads CAISELISQQPYNEQFF. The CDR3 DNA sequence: TGTGCCATCAGTGAGTTAATTAGCCAACAACCTTACAATGAGCAGTTCTTC.

In DNA form, the CDR3 reads TGTGCCAGCAGCTCAAACTTTATGAACACTGAAGCTTTCTTT. It translates to CASSSNFMNTEAFF. This chain links TRBV9 with TRBJ1-1; D unresolved. The germline V gene encodes CDR1 SGDLS and CDR2 YYNGEE. With 4 bases removed from V and 0 bases from J, the gap between germline ends came to 10 bases. This CDR3 is built from 14 residues.

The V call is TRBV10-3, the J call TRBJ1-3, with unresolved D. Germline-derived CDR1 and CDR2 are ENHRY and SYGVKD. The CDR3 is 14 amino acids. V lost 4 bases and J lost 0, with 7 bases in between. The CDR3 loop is CAISAAGSGNTIYF. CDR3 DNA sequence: TGTGCCATCAGTGCCGCAGGCTCTGGAAACACCATATATTTT.

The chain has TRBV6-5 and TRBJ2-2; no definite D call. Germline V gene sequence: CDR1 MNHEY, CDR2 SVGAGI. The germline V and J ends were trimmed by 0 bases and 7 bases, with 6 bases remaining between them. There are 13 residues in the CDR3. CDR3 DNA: TGTGCCAGCAGTTACTCGAATGTCGGGGAGCTGTTTTTT. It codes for CASSYSNVGELFF.

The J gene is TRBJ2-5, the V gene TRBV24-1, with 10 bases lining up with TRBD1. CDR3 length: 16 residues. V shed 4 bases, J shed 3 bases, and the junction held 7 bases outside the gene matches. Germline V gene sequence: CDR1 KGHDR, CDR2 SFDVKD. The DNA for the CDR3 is TGTGCCACCAGTGACCAGGGACAGGGGAAGGAAGAGACCCAGTACTTC. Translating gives CATSDQGQGKEETQYF.

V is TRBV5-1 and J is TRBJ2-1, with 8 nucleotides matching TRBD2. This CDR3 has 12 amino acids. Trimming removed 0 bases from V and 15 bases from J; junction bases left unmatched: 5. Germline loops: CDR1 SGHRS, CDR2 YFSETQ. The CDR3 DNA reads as TGCGCCAGCAGCTTGGAGAGGACTAGCCCGTTCTTC. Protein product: CASSLERTSPFF. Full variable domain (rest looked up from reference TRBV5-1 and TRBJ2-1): KAGVTQTPRYLIKTRGQQVTLSCSPISGHRSVSWYQQTPGQGLQFLFEYFSETQRNKGNFPGRFSGRQFSNSRSEMNVSTLELGDSALYLCASSLERTSPFFGPGTRLTVL.

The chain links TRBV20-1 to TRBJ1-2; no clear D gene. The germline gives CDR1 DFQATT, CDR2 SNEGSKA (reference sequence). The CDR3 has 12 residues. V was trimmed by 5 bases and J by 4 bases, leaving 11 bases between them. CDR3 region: CSAETSPYGYTF. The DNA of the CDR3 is TGCAGTGCTGAGACATCCCCCTATGGCTACACCTTC.

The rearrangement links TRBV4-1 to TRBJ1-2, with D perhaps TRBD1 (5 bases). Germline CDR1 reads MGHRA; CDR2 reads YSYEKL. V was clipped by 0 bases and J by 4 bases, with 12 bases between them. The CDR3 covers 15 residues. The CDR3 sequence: CASSQDTRDLYGYTF. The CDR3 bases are TGCGCCAGCAGCCAAGATACCCGGGACCTCTATGGCTACACCTTC.

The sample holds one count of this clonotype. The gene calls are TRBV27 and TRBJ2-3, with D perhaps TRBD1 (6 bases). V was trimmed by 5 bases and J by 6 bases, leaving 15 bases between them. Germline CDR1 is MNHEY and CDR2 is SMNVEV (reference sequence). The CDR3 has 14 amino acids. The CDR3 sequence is CASSPHPQGDTQYF. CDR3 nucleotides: TGTGCCAGCAGTCCCCACCCTCAGGGGGATACGCAGTATTTT.

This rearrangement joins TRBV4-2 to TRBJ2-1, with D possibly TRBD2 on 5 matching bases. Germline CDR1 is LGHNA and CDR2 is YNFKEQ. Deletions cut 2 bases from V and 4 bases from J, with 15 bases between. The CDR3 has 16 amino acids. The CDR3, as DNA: TGTGCCAGCAGCCAAACTTCAGCGGCAATATACAATGAGCAGTTCTTC. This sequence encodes CASSQTSAAIYNEQFF.

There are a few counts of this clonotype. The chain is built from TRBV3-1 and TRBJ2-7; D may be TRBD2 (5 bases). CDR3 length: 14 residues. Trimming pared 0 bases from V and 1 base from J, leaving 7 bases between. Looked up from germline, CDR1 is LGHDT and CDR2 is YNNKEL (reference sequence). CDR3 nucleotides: TGTGCCAGCAGCCAAGATCGGGGATCCTACGAGCAGTACTTC. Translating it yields CASSQDRGSYEQYF.

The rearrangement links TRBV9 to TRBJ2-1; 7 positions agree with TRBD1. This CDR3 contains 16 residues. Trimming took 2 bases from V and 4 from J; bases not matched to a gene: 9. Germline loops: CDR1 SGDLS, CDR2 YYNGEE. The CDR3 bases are TGTGCCAGCAGCGTCTCCGGGACAGTAGCTTACAATGAGCAGTTCTTC. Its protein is CASSVSGTVAYNEQFF.